This T cell receptor (beta chain) was captured in a study of chemoradiotherapy in HPV16-positive cancers. Libraries were prepared by immunoSEQ multiplex PCR; TCRdb keeps only in-frame clonotypes and omits some of them. Among 4,000 to 5,000 clones listed, more than 75% were seen once. CDR3 length equals 14 residues. V shed 6 bases and J 3 bases; nucleotides not matched to a gene: 3. Germline V gene sequence: CDR1 MNHEY, CDR2 SMNVEV (reference sequence). The gene calls are TRBV27 and TRBJ2-7, with TRBD2 matching over 12 bases. Specimen: tumor tissue, collected from a patient who underwent chemoradiotherapy. The clonotype was recovered from a human donor with HPV-associated anogenital cancer. CDR3 DNA: TGTGCCAGCAGCTCTAGCGGGAGGGTCTACGAGCAGTACTTC. It encodes CASSSSGRVYEQYF.